The clone carrying this TCR beta chain was counted once. This specimen comes from a study of blood T cell repertoires in COVID-19. Symptom resolution, clearance, or two negative PCRs marked donors in Cohort 3 as recovered. Sequenced by immunoSEQ multiplex PCR; TCRdb stores in-frame clones only, minus some. Of a few hundred thousand clones listed, about 85% are singletons. Trimming left V 2 bases short and J 3 bases short, with 11 bases between. CDR1 is MNHNS, CDR2 SASEGT, per germline. This CDR3 contains 15 residues. The rearrangement uses TRBV6-1 and TRBJ1-5, with TRBD1 as a possible D gene (6 bases). The receptor's source is an older woman who had recovered from COVID-19. The sample comprised PBMCs or T cells enriched from blood (not recorded which). The CDR3 is CASSELDSLNQPQHF. The CDR3 DNA is TGTGCCAGCAGTGAATTGGACAGTCTCAATCAGCCCCAGCATTTT.